Shown below are 23 T cell receptor beta chains from a single sample sequenced in a study of cytomegalovirus exposure and HLA in healthy donors. PCR amplification relied on 60 Vbeta primers (plus 13 Jbeta primers). Clones were read by immunoSEQ multiplex PCR, and TCRdb kept only the in-frame ones, dropping some. The data hold under 150,000 clones, with around 80% observed a single time. The sample comprised PBMCs. Receptor source: a human donor in good health.

The chain carries TRBV12-2 and TRBJ2-3; the table's TRBD2 call for D was not verified on the DNA. TRBV12-2 is shown as a pseudogene. This CDR3 is 19 amino acids long. The CDR3 protein is CASRLEAPPSSLWYDTQYF. CDR3 nucleotide sequence: TGTGCAAGTCGCTTAGAGGCCCCCCCTAGTTCCCTTTGGTACGATACGCAGTATTTT.

This clone was found once. CDR3 protein: CASNVASRAQHF. CDR3 DNA sequence: TGTGCCAGCAACGTGGCCTCCAGGGCCCAGCATTTT. The V call is TRBV2, the J call TRBJ1-5, with a tentative D call TRBD1 (5 bases). The CDR3 runs to 12 residues. Germline V gives CDR1 SNHLY, CDR2 FYNNEI. V dropped 7 bases and J dropped 11 bases, with 15 bases sitting between them.

This clone was seen just once. This sequence joins TRBV5-1 and TRBJ1-4; D unresolved. This CDR3 comprises 13 residues. From germline, CDR1 is SGHRS and CDR2 YFSETQ. Trimming stripped 3 bases from V and 2 bases from J, with 5 bases between. This CDR3 reads CASSWRTNEKLFF. CDR3 sequence (DNA): TGCGCCAGCAGCTGGCGGACTAATGAAAAACTGTTTTTT.

This chain links TRBV7-8 with TRBJ2-1; 8 positions match TRBD2. The ends lost 8 bases at V and 3 bases at J; junction bases unmatched: 9. The germline V gene has CDR1 SGHVS and CDR2 FQNEAQ. This CDR3 comprises 15 residues. The CDR3 is CASFNPGGVYNEQFF. As DNA, the CDR3 is TGTGCCAGCTTCAACCCGGGGGGGGTCTACAATGAGCAGTTCTTC.

This clone was detected only once. The chain carries TRBV6-1 and TRBJ2-3, with a possible D match to TRBD1 (6 bases). CDR1 and CDR2 (germline): MNHNS, SASEGT. The CDR3 is made up of 11 amino acids. V lost 7 bases to trimming and J lost 12 bases, with 14 bases between them. This CDR3 is CASNEAGVQYF. CDR3 DNA: TGTGCCAGCAATGAGGCAGGGGTTCAGTATTTT.

This chain uses TRBV7-9 with TRBJ2-2; D unclear. CDR1 and CDR2 from the germline V gene are SEHNR and FQNEAQ (reference sequence). The length of the CDR3 is 14 residues. The V end was cut by 8 bases, the J end by 0 bases, with 10 bases between. The CDR3 reads CASQTESNTGELFF. The CDR3, as DNA: TGTGCCAGCCAGACGGAGTCGAACACCGGGGAGCTGTTTTTT.

The V and J genes are TRBV6-4 and TRBJ1-2, with a possible D match to TRBD1 (6 bases). The CDR3 runs to 14 residues. V was shortened by 5 bases and J by 3 bases, with 13 bases between the two germline ends. The germline V gene encodes CDR1 MRHNA and CDR2 SNTAGT. The CDR3 sequence: CASSLRAGDYGYTF. The CDR3 DNA is TGTGCCAGCAGTTTAAGGGCAGGGGACTATGGCTACACCTTC.

V and J are TRBV15 and TRBJ2-2; no reliable D call. The CDR3 is 14 amino acids. V dropped 3 bases and J dropped 6 bases, with 11 bases sitting between them. CDR1 and CDR2 (germline): LNHNV, YYDKDF (reference sequence). The CDR3 spells CATSSGYMAGELFF. The CDR3 region has the DNA TGTGCCACCAGCAGCGGGTACATGGCCGGGGAGCTGTTTTTT.

This chain connects TRBV5-1 to TRBJ2-1; 14 nucleotides align to TRBD2. The CDR3 loop spans 16 amino acids. Looked up from germline, CDR1 is SGHRS and CDR2 is YFSETQ. Trimming took 7 bases from V and 5 from J; bases not matched to a gene: 8. Written as DNA, the CDR3 is TGCGCCAGCCATGGGGGGGGACTAGCGGGGGACAATGAGCAGTTCTTC. Its protein is CASHGGGLAGDNEQFF.

The chain couples TRBV6-5 to TRBJ2-1; D is uncertain. V was shortened by 3 bases and J by 5 bases, with 8 bases between the two germline ends. CDR3 length: 13 amino acids. Germline CDR1 reads MNHEY; CDR2 reads SVGAGI. CDR3 amino acids: CASSYGPNNEQFF. The DNA for the CDR3 is TGTGCCAGCAGTTATGGTCCTAACAATGAGCAGTTCTTC.

Points on this clone: The same CDR3 is also encoded by other DNA sequences in this sample. This chain links TRBV27 with TRBJ1-1, with D perhaps matching TRBD1 (6 bases). The CDR3 is 14 residues long. Germline CDR1 is MNHEY and CDR2 is SMNVEV (reference sequence). The ends were cut back, 3 bases at V and 2 bases at J, with 10 bases in the middle. As DNA, the CDR3 is TGTGCCAGCAGTTTGAACAGGGTAAACACTGAAGCTTTCTTT. As protein: CASSLNRVNTEAFF.

The J gene is TRBJ1-1, the V gene TRBV9; tentatively, D is TRBD1 (5 bases). Trimming took off 3 bases at V and 4 bases at J, with 10 bases between the two ends. In germline, CDR1 is SGDLS, CDR2 YYNGEE. This CDR3 is 13 amino acids long. The CDR3 loop is CASSGNRSTEAFF. DNA of the CDR3: TGTGCCAGCAGCGGAAACAGGAGCACTGAAGCTTTCTTT.

This chain links TRBV2 with TRBJ1-6, with D uncertain. This CDR3 has 15 residues. Trimming removed 3 bases at V and 2 bases at J, with 8 bases between. Germline V gene lookup returns CDR1 SNHLY and CDR2 FYNNEI. The CDR3 spells CASSEGRAYNSPLHF. The CDR3 DNA reads TGTGCCAGCAGTGAGGGGAGAGCCTATAATTCACCCCTCCACTTT.

This chain connects TRBV15 to TRBJ2-7; TRBD1 matches 7 bases. With V trimmed by 4 bases and J by 4 bases, 7 bases remained unmatched. The CDR3 contains 14 residues. Germline V lookup: CDR1 LNHNV, CDR2 YYDKDF (reference sequence). Written as DNA, the CDR3 is TGTGCCACCAGCACCGGTCGCAGGGGGTACGAGCAGTACTTC. It translates to CATSTGRRGYEQYF. The whole variable domain, remainder taken from reference TRBV15 and TRBJ2-7, is DAMVIQNPRYQVTQFGKPVTLSCSQTLNHNVMYWYQQKSSQAPKLLFHYYDKDFNNEADTPDNFQSRRPNTSFCFLDIRSPGLGDTAMYLCATSTGRRGYEQYFGPGTRLTVT.

CDR3 sequence: CASTTRTGDGYTF. CDR3 DNA sequence: TGTGCCAGCACCACTCGGACAGGGGATGGCTACACCTTC. The chain is built from TRBV5-4 and TRBJ1-2, with 9 bases lining up with TRBD1. The CDR3 extends over 13 amino acids. CDR1 and CDR2 (germline): SGHNT, YYREEE (reference sequence). After removal of 6 bases from V and 6 bases from J, the junction contained 6 bases not matched to a gene.

The chain couples TRBV15 to TRBJ1-3, with no clear D. Between the trimmed V and J ends, which lost 0 bases and 0 bases, there was a span of 15 bases. The V gene's germline CDR1 is LNHNV and CDR2 YYDKDF (reference sequence). There are 18 residues in the CDR3. In nucleotides, the CDR3 is TGTGCCACCAGCAGAGAGCCGAGGTCCTTTCTCTCTGGAAACACCATATATTTT. Its protein is CATSREPRSFLSGNTIYF.

The chain employs TRBV5-1 and TRBJ2-1; 10 bases map to TRBD2. The CDR3 has 14 amino acids. CDR1 SGHRS and CDR2 YFSETQ come from the germline V gene. The trim removed 0 bases at V and 16 bases at J, leaving 10 bases unmatched. CDR3 sequence: CASSLDHSGGRIFF. In nucleotides, the CDR3 is TGCGCCAGCAGCTTGGATCATAGCGGGGGGCGGATTTTCTTC.

V gene TRBV6-1 combines with J gene TRBJ1-4; D unresolved. Germline CDR1 and CDR2: MNHNS and SASEGT. The CDR3 loop spans 16 amino acids. The V gene lost 3 bases and the J gene lost 5 bases, with 16 bases spanning the gap. This CDR3 is CASSDIFERYNEKLFF. CDR3 DNA sequence: TGTGCCAGCAGTGATATATTCGAACGGTACAATGAAAAACTGTTTTTT.

The sample holds a few counts of this clone. At one of its ends the junction is not consistent with the germline gene, which may arise from a read error. The same CDR3 arises from other DNA sequences in this sample as well. The rearrangement uses TRBV27 and TRBJ1-4; D remains unclear. The length of the CDR3 is 14 residues. CDR1 is MNHEY and CDR2 is SMNVEV in the germline V gene (reference sequence). The DNA for the CDR3 is TGTGCCAGCAGCCCGGGTTCCATTAATGAAAAGCTGTTTTTT. Protein product: CASSPGSINEKLFF.

The chain combines TRBV4-1 with TRBJ1-5; TRBD1 agrees at 8 bases. CDR3 length equals 15 residues. V trimming: 2 bases; J trimming: 5 bases; junction bases outside the gene matches: 5. In germline, CDR1 is MGHRA, CDR2 YSYEKL. The CDR3 loop is CASSQPGGAYQPQHF. CDR3 in DNA: TGCGCCAGCAGCCAACCAGGGGGCGCATATCAGCCCCAGCATTTT.

The V and J genes are TRBV7-3 and TRBJ2-7, with D unclear. Looked up from germline, CDR1 is SGHTA and CDR2 is FQGTGA. CDR3 size: 13 residues. The V end lost 2 bases, the J end lost 6 bases, and 11 bases lay between the germline ends. Here the CDR3 DNA reads TGTGCCAGCAGCTTATTAGCCAAGAGCGAGCAGTACTTC. It specifies CASSLLAKSEQYF.

The chain employs TRBV7-2 and TRBJ1-3; D is unresolved. V was cut by 2 bases and J by 4 bases, with 12 bases left in between. The CDR3 has 15 amino acids. Germline CDR1 is SGHTA and CDR2 is FQGNSA. The CDR3 DNA follows: TGTGCCAGCAGCTTATGGTACGGAGCCGGAAACACCATATATTTT. Its protein is CASSLWYGAGNTIYF.

In DNA form, the CDR3 reads TGTGCCAGTAATCTCCTAGCGGGGGGGCCCGGGAAAACAGATACGCAGTATTTT. Its protein product is CASNLLAGGPGKTDTQYF. The chain joins TRBV19 to TRBJ2-3; TRBD2 matches 12 bases. Germline values: CDR1 LNHDA, CDR2 SQIVND (reference sequence). CDR3 length: 18 amino acids. J gave up 3 bases and V 7 bases, and 14 bases lay outside the gene matches.